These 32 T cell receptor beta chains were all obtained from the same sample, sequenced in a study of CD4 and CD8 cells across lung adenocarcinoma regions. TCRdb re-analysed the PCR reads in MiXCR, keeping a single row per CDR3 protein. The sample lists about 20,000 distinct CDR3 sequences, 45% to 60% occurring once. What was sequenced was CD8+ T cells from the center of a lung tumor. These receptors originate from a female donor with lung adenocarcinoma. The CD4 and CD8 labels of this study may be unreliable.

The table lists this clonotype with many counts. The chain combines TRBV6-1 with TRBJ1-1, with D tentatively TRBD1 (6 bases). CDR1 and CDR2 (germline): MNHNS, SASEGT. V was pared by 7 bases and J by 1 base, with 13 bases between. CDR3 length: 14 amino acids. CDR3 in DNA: TGTGCCAGCACCTTACCGGGACAGAACACTGAAGCTTTCTTT. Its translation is CASTLPGQNTEAFF.

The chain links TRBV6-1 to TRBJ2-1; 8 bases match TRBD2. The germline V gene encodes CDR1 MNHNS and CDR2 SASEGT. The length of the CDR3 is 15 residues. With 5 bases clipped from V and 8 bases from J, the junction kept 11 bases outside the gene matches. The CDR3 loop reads CASSRPGGGPDEQFF. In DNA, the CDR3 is TGTGCCAGCAGTAGACCCGGGGGGGGGCCCGATGAGCAGTTCTTC.

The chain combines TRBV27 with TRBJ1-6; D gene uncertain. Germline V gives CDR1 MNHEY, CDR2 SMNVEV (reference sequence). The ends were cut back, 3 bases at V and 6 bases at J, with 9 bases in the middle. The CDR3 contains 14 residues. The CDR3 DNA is TGTGCCAGCAGTTTTGGTATCTCTAATTCACCCCTCCACTTT. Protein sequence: CASSFGISNSPLHF.

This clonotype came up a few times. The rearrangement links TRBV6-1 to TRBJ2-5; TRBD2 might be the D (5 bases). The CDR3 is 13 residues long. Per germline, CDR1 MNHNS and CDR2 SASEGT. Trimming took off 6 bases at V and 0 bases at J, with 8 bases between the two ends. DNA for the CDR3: TGTGCCAGCAGGGCGACTAACCAAGAGACCCAGTACTTC. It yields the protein CASRATNQETQYF.

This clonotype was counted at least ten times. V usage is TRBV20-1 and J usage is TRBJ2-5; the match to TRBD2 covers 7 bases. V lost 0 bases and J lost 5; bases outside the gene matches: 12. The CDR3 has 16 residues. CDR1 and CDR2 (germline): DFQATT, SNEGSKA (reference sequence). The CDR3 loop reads CSARDLLADSRETQYF. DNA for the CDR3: TGCAGTGCTAGAGATCTCCTAGCGGATTCTCGGGAGACCCAGTACTTC.

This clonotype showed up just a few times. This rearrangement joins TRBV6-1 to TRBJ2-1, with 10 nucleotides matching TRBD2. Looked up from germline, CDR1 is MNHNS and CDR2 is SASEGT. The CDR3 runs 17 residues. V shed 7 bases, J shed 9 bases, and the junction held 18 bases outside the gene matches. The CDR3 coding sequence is TGTGCCAGCATCAGGACTAGCGGCCACCTGGGGCCCCCTGAGCAGTTCTTC. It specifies CASIRTSGHLGPPEQFF.

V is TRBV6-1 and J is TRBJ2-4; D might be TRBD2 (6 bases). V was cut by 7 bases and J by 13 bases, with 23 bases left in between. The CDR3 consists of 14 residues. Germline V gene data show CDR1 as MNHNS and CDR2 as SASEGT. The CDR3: CASTRTGATDTQYF. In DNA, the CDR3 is TGTGCCAGCACCCGGACGGGAGCCACAGACACGCAGTACTTC.

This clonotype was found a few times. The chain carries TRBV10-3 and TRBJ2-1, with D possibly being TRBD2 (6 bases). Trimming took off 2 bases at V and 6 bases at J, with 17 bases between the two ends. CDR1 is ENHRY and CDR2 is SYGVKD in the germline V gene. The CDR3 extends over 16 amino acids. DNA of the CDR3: TGTGCCATCAGTGAGCCGGGACTGCAGGGTGGCAATGAGCAGTTCTTC. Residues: CAISEPGLQGGNEQFF.

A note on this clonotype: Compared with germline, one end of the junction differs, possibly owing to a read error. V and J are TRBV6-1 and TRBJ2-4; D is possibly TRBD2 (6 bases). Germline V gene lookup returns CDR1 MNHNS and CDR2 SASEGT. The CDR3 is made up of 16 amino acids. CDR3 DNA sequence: TGTGCCAGCAGTGAAGAGGTGTTGGAGGGACCAGACGTCCAGAACTTC. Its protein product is CASSEEVLEGPDVQNF.

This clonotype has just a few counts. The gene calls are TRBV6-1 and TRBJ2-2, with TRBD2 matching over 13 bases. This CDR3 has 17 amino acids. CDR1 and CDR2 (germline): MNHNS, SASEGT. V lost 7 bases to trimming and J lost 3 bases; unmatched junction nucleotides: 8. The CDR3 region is CASKARGLAGDTGELFF. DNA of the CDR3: TGTGCCAGCAAAGCACGCGGACTAGCGGGAGACACCGGGGAGCTGTTTTTT.

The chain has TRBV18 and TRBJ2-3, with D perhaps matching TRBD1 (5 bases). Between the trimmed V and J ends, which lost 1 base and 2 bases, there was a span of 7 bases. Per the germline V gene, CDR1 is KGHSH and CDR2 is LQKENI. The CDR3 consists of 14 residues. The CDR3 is CASSPQGNTDTQYF. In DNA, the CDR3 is TGTGCCAGCTCACCACAGGGGAACACAGATACGCAGTATTTT.

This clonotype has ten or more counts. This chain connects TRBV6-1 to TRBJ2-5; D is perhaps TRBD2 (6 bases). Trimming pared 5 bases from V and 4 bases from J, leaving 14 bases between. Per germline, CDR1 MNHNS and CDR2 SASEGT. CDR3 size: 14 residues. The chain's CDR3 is CASSHGGGRETQYF. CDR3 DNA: TGTGCCAGCAGTCATGGGGGAGGACGAGAGACCCAGTACTTC.

Written as DNA, the CDR3 is TGTGCCAGCAAAGGACAGGGTAGCCCAGGGACGCTGTTTTTT. Translation gives CASKGQGSPGTLFF. J is TRBJ2-2 and V is TRBV6-1; 8 bases map to TRBD1. V dropped 7 bases and J dropped 13; count of bases not matched to a gene: 14. Looked up from germline, CDR1 is MNHNS and CDR2 is SASEGT. This CDR3 is built from 14 residues.

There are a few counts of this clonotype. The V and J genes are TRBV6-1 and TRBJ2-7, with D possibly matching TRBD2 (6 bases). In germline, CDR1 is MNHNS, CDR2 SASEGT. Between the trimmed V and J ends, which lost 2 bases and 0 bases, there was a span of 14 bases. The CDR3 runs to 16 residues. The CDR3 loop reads CASSERRGPFSYEQYF. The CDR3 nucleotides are TGTGCCAGCAGTGAAAGGAGGGGCCCTTTCTCCTACGAGCAGTACTTC.

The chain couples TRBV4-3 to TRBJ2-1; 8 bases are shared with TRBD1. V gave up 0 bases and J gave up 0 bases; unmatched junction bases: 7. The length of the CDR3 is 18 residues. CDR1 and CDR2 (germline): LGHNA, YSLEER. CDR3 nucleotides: TGCGCCAGCAGCCAAGATCAGGGGGACAGGCCCTCCTACAATGAGCAGTTCTTC. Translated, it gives CASSQDQGDRPSYNEQFF.

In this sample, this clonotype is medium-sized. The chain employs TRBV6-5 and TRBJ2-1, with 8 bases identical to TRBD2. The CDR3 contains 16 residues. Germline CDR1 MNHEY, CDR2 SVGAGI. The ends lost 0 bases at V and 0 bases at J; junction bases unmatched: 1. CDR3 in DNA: TGTGCCAGCAGTTACTCGCTAGCGGGCTCCTACAATGAGCAGTTCTTC. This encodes CASSYSLAGSYNEQFF.

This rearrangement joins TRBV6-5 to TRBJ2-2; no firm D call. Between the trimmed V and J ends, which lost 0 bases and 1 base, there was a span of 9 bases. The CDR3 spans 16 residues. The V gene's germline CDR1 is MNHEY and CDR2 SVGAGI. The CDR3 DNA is TGTGCCAGCAGTTACTCGTTAGGTGGGAACACCGGGGAGCTGTTTTTT. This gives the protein CASSYSLGGNTGELFF.

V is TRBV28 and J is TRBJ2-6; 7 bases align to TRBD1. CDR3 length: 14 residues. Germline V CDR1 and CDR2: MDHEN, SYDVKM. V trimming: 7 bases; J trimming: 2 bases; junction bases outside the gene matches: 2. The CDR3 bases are TGTGCCAGCACCACAGGGGCTGGGGCCAACGTCCTGACTTTC. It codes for CASTTGAGANVLTF.

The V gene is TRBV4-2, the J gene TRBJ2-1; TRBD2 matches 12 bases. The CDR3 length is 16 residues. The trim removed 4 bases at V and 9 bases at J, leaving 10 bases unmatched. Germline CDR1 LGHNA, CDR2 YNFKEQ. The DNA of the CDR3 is TGTGCCAGCAGCCCCTACTCTAGCGGGGGGGCGTTTGAGCAGTTCTTC. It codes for CASSPYSSGGAFEQFF.

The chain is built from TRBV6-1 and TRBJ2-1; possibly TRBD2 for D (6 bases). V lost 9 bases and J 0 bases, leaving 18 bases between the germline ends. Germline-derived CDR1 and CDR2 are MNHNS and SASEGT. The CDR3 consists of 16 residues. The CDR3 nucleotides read TGTGCCAGTGGGCGGGACGGGCCCAGCTCCTACAATGAGCAGTTCTTC. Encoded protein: CASGRDGPSSYNEQFF.

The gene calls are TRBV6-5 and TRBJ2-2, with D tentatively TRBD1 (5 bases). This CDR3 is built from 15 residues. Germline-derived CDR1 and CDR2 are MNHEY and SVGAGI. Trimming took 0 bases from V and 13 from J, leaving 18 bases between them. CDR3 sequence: CASSYSALSTGTLFF. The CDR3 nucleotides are TGTGCCAGCAGTTACTCTGCCTTGAGCACAGGTACGCTGTTTTTT.

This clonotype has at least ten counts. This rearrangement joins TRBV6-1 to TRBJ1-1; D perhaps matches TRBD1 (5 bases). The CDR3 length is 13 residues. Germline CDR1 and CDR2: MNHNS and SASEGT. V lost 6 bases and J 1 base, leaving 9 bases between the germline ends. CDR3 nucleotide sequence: TGTGCCAGCAGGGCACAGGCGAACACTGAAGCTTTCTTT. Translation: CASRAQANTEAFF.

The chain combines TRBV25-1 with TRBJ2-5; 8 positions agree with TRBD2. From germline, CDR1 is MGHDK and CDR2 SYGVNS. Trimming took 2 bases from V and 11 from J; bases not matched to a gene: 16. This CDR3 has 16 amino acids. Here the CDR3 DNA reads TGTGCCAGCAGTGAACGGGGGGGCTCTGACCAAGATACGCAGTACTTC. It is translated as CASSERGGSDQDTQYF.

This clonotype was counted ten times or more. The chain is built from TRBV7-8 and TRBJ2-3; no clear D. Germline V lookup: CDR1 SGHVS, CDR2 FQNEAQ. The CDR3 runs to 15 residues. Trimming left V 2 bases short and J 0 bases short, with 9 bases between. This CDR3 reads CASSLILGSTDTQYF. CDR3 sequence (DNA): TGTGCCAGCAGCTTAATTCTAGGGAGCACAGATACGCAGTATTTT.

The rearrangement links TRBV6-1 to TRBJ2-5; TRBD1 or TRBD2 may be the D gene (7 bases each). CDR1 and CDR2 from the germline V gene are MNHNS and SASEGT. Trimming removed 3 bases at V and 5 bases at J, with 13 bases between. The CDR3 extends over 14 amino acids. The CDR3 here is CASSDGGTVETQYF. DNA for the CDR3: TGTGCCAGCAGTGACGGGGGGACAGTGGAGACCCAGTACTTC.

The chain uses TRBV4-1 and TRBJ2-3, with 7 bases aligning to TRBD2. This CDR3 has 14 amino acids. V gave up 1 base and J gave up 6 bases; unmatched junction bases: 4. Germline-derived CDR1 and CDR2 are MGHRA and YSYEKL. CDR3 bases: TGCGCCAGCAGCCAAGCGACTAGCTTGGATACGCAGTATTTT. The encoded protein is CASSQATSLDTQYF.

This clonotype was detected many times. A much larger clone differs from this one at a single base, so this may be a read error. CDR3 protein: CASTPPGLAGVPYF. In DNA, the CDR3 is TGTGCCAGCACCCCCCCGGGACTAGCGGGGGTTCCGTACTTC. The chain uses TRBV6-1 and TRBJ2-5; 14 nucleotides align to TRBD2. The V and J ends lost 7 bases and 13 bases, in that order; junction bases with no gene match: 11. Germline V CDR1 and CDR2: MNHNS, SASEGT. The CDR3 sequence is 14 residues long.

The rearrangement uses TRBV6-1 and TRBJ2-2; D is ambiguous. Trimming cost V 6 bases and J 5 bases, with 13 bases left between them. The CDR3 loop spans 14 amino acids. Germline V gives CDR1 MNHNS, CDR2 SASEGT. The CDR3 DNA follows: TGTGCCAGCAGCCGCGGACCTGGTACCGGGGAGCTGTTTTTT. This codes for CASSRGPGTGELFF.

The CDR3 is CASSLGTSGETQYF. The DNA for the CDR3 is TGTGCCAGCAGTCTAGGGACTAGCGGGGAGACCCAGTACTTC. J is TRBJ2-5 and V is TRBV6-1, with 12 bases aligning to TRBD2. Trimming cost V 5 bases and J 5 bases; bases outside gene matches: 3. The CDR3 has 14 amino acids. Germline values: CDR1 MNHNS, CDR2 SASEGT.

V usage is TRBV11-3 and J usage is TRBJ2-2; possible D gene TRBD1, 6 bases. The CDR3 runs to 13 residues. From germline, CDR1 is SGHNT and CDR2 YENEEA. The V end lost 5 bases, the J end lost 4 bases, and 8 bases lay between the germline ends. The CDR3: CASSLQGTGELFF. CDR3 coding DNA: TGTGCCAGCAGCCTACAGGGCACCGGGGAGCTGTTTTTT.

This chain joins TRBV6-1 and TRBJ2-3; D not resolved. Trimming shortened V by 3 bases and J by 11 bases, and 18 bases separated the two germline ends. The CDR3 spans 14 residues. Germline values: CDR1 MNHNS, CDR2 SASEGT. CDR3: CASSDQPIGYEQYF. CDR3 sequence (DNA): TGTGCCAGCAGTGACCAGCCGATTGGTTACGAGCAGTATTTT.

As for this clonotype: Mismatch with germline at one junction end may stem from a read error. CDR3 amino acids: CASSEGTVTEAIF. The CDR3 DNA reads TGTGCCAGCAGTGAAGGGACAGTGACTGAAGCCATCTTC. The chain links TRBV6-1 to TRBJ1-1; possible D gene TRBD1, 6 bases. The V gene's germline CDR1 is MNHNS and CDR2 SASEGT. The CDR3 is 13 residues long.